A selection of T cell receptor beta chains follows, all from one sample in a study of neoadjuvant nivolumab and ipilimumab in lung cancer. Sequencing used immunoSEQ multiplex PCR; TCRdb keeps in-frame clones, though not all of them. The profile covers over 7,000 clones, with around 79% appearing a single time and under 8.5% taken by the ten largest. The specimen was adjacent normal lung tissue, collected after neoadjuvant nivolumab, alone or with ipilimumab, at or shortly before surgery. The receptors were gathered from an adult with non-small cell lung cancer. The CDR3 runs from the conserved cysteine through the conserved F or W. D genes are given only for firm matches. Expanded clones get a size class; other rows say once, few or many, or leave the size out.

CASSFPGATGELFF	TGCGCCAGCAGCTTTCCAGGGGCCACCGGGGAGCTGTTTTTT	-	TRBV5-1	TRBJ2-2	-
CASSPGQQGEKLFF	TGTGCCAGCAGCCCAGGACAGCAGGGGGAAAAACTGTTTTTT	-	TRBV4-2	TRBJ1-4	-
CATSRDQGVNGYTF	TGTGCCACCAGCAGAGATCAAGGGGTTAATGGCTACACCTTC	-	TRBV15	TRBJ1-2	-
CASSFDRASNYGYTF	TGTGCCAGCAGCTTCGACAGGGCCAGTAACTATGGCTACACCTTC	few	TRBV6-5	TRBJ1-2	TRBD1
CASSLAGTYNEQFF	TGTGCCAGCAGTTTAGCGGGGACCTACAATGAGCAGTTCTTC	-	TRBV28	TRBJ2-1	-
CAWTSGEGDTQYF	TGTGCCTGGACTAGCGGGGAGGGAGATACGCAGTATTTT	-	TRBV30	TRBJ2-3	TRBD2
CASSTINQPQHF	TGTGCCAGCAGCACAATAAATCAGCCCCAGCATTTT	few	TRBV6-5	TRBJ1-5	-
CASSLESSSGNTIYF	TGTGCCAGCAGCCTCGAAAGTAGCTCTGGAAACACCATATATTTT	-	TRBV6-5	TRBJ1-3	-
CASSLAGTGGWWDGYTF	TGTGCCAGCAGCTTAGCTGGGACAGGGGGCTGGTGGGATGGCTACACCTTC	-	TRBV7-9	TRBJ1-2	TRBD1
CASSEEASGGIDEQFF	TGCGCCAGCAGTGAGGAAGCTAGCGGGGGGATTGATGAGCAGTTCTTC	-	TRBV10-2	TRBJ2-1	TRBD2